The clone carrying this T cell receptor beta chain was picked up a small number of times. Its antigen is as yet unknown. This record comes from a study of T cell repertoires in cytomegalovirus infection. This CDR3 is built from 14 residues. Germline trimming cut 5 bases from V and 8 bases from J; bases unmatched to any gene: 7. The germline V gene has CDR1 SEHNR and CDR2 FQNEAQ (reference sequence). Each CDR3 protein is one row after TCRdb ran MiXCR on the reads. This sample yields about 400,000 distinct CDR3 sequences, of which about 34% are seen a single time; roughly 14% belongs to the top ten. V is TRBV7-9 and J is TRBJ1-4; 8 bases map to TRBD1. The sequencing used cultured PBMCs, collected from culture after CMV antigen stimulation. This receptor was identified in a human donor in good health (CMV status not recorded). Some clones in this sample may be carry-over from other donors' samples. The CDR3 loop reads CASSAGQGWEKLFF. Written as DNA, the CDR3 is TGTGCCAGCAGCGCCGGACAGGGATGGGAAAAACTGTTTTTT.